What follows are 23 T cell receptor beta chains derived from one specimen sequenced in a study of blood T cell repertoires in COVID-19 (dated by TCRdb to 2019 to 2021). The library was built by means of the immunoSEQ multiplex PCR assay. The clones in this table, taken by TCRdb from immuneACCESS, are in-frame only. Not every clone is retained; where verified, under half of the shortfall comes from an unresolved V gene, and the cause of the rest is unknown. The sample table shows some 300,000 clones, and around 91% are seen once. Under 1.1% of the sample rests with the top ten. Sequenced: peripheral blood. These receptors were taken from a woman aged 40 to 50 with COVID-19, enrolled during active disease.

The chain links TRBV30 to TRBJ1-2; D gene uncertain. The germline V and J ends were trimmed by 2 bases and 8 bases, with 21 bases remaining between them. CDR1 and CDR2 from the germline V gene are GTSNPN and SVGIG (reference sequence). The CDR3 has 15 amino acids. In DNA form, the CDR3 reads TGTGCCTGGAGTACCGACGGAACCAGGACTCGGGGCTACACCTTC. Protein: CAWSTDGTRTRGYTF.

The genes are TRBV5-1 and TRBJ1-2; 10 nucleotides line up with TRBD1. J gave up 3 bases and V 4 bases, and 12 bases lay outside the gene matches. The CDR3 has 17 amino acids. Germline V gene sequence: CDR1 SGHRS, CDR2 YFSETQ. DNA for the CDR3: TGCGCCAGCAGCCGGGACGGAGGACAGGGGGAATACTATGGCTACACCTTC. Its protein is CASSRDGGQGEYYGYTF.

This rearrangement joins TRBV5-4 to TRBJ2-7; 9 bases are a match to TRBD2. The CDR3 is 16 amino acids. The junction had 9 bases not matched to a gene; V was cut back by 3 bases and J by 2 bases. From germline, CDR1 is SGHNT and CDR2 YYREEE (reference sequence). The CDR3 DNA is TGTGCCAGCAGCTCGAGACTAGCGGAGAACCCCTACGAGCAGTACTTC. Translated: CASSSRLAENPYEQYF.

The chain recombines TRBV7-3 with TRBJ2-7; no clear D gene. This CDR3 contains 15 residues. The ends were cut back, 2 bases at V and 0 bases at J, with 11 bases in the middle. Germline V gene data show CDR1 as SGHTA and CDR2 as FQGTGA. This CDR3 reads CASSLGTGYSYEQYF. The CDR3 region has the DNA TGTGCCAGCAGCTTAGGTACCGGGTACTCCTACGAGCAGTACTTC.

The gene calls are TRBV7-3 and TRBJ2-7, with 9 bases matching TRBD2. The CDR3 sequence is 14 residues long. Looked up from germline, CDR1 is SGHTA and CDR2 is FQGTGA. The CDR3: CATPTLAGGHEQYF. In DNA, the CDR3 is TGTGCAACCCCGACTCTGGCGGGAGGGCACGAGCAGTACTTC.

The V call is TRBV19, the J call TRBJ1-5; TRBD1 is a possible D gene (6 bases). Germline V gene sequence: CDR1 LNHDA, CDR2 SQIVND (reference sequence). V lost 3 bases and J lost 7, with 19 bases in between. The CDR3 sequence is 16 residues long. The CDR3 is CASSILGQGIIQPQHF. CDR3 nucleotides: TGTGCCAGTAGTATTCTCGGTCAGGGGATTATACAGCCCCAGCATTTT.

The rearrangement uses TRBV2 and TRBJ2-1; 8 bases fit TRBD2. V shed 6 bases, J shed 9 bases, and the junction held 16 bases outside the gene matches. CDR3 length: 16 residues. CDR1 and CDR2 from the germline V gene are SNHLY and FYNNEI. The CDR3 nucleotides are TGTGCCAGCAGGGGTAAGACTAGCGCGTTCTGGAGTGAGCAGTTCTTC. Translated: CASRGKTSAFWSEQFF.

The J gene is TRBJ1-5, the V gene TRBV6-4, with 7 bases aligning to TRBD1. V shed 3 bases and J 5 bases; nucleotides not matched to a gene: 1. The length of the CDR3 is 13 residues. The germline gives CDR1 MRHNA, CDR2 SNTAGT. CDR3 amino acids: CASSETGDQPQHF. The CDR3 DNA sequence: TGTGCCAGCAGTGAAACAGGGGATCAGCCCCAGCATTTT.

The rearrangement links TRBV7-3 to TRBJ2-1, with 8 bases matching TRBD2. Per germline, CDR1 SGHTA and CDR2 FQGTGA. The CDR3 contains 15 residues. J was trimmed by 4 bases and V by 4 bases; bases with no gene match: 6. In DNA, the CDR3 is TGTGCCAGCAGCTCGCAAGCGGGAGCTTACAATGAGCAGTTCTTC. It codes for CASSSQAGAYNEQFF.

This rearrangement joins TRBV3-1 (or the pseudogene TRBV3-2) to TRBJ2-1; 12 nucleotides align to TRBD2. Per germline, CDR1 LGHDT and CDR2 YNNKEL (reference sequence). The CDR3 has 16 residues. Trimming removed 3 bases from V and 7 bases from J; junction bases left unmatched: 7. The DNA for the CDR3 is TGTGCCAGCAGCCACCAGACTAGCGGGAGTTTGAATGAGCAGTTCTTC. Translating it yields CASSHQTSGSLNEQFF.

This clone was counted once. This sequence joins TRBV6-2 or TRBV6-3 and TRBJ1-5; tentative D call: TRBD1 (5 bases). Trimming took off 5 bases at V and 7 bases at J, with 15 bases between the two ends. The CDR3 runs to 14 residues. Germline V gene data show CDR1 as MNHEY and CDR2 as SVGEGT. CDR3 sequence (DNA): TGTGCCAGCAGTCAGGCAGGGCTCCACCAGCCCCAGCATTTT. This sequence encodes CASSQAGLHQPQHF.

The chain employs TRBV29-1 and TRBJ2-3, with 7 positions matching TRBD2. This CDR3 contains 15 residues. Trimming removed 0 bases from V and 0 bases from J; junction bases left unmatched: 3. CDR1 and CDR2 (germline): SQVTM, ANQGSEA. CDR3 nucleotide sequence: TGCAGCGTTGAAGATCTGGGGGGGAGCACAGATACGCAGTATTTT. Amino acid sequence: CSVEDLGGSTDTQYF.

The V call is TRBV10-2, the J call TRBJ1-5; the D is unclear. The ends were cut back, 3 bases at V and 1 base at J, with 4 bases in the middle. The CDR3 consists of 13 residues. Germline V gene sequence: CDR1 WSHSY, CDR2 SAAADI. The CDR3 loop reads CASSDKSNQPQHF. The CDR3 DNA reads TGCGCCAGCAGTGACAAAAGCAATCAGCCCCAGCATTTT.

This chain connects TRBV27 to TRBJ1-4; D is possibly TRBD1 (6 bases). V gave up 10 bases and J gave up 4 bases, with 16 bases separating them. CDR3 length: 14 amino acids. CDR1 MNHEY and CDR2 SMNVEV come from the germline V gene (reference sequence). The CDR3 reads CATQKQGFNEKLFF. The CDR3 DNA reads as TGTGCCACCCAGAAACAGGGATTTAATGAAAAACTGTTTTTT.

The gene calls are TRBV5-1 and TRBJ2-6; TRBD1 aligns across 8 bases. J lost 0 bases, V lost 7 bases, and 6 bases had no gene match. The CDR3 is made up of 16 amino acids. Germline CDR1 and CDR2: SGHRS and YFSETQ. In DNA, the CDR3 is TGCGCCAGCGCGGGACAGGCAATCTCTGGGGCCAACGTCCTGACTTTC. Its protein is CASAGQAISGANVLTF. Complete variable domain (other parts from reference TRBV5-1 and TRBJ2-6): KAGVTQTPRYLIKTRGQQVTLSCSPISGHRSVSWYQQTPGQGLQFLFEYFSETQRNKGNFPGRFSGRQFSNSRSEMNVSTLELGDSALYLCASAGQAISGANVLTFGAGSRLTVL.

The chain carries TRBV24-1 and TRBJ1-1; D call uncertain. Trimming shortened V by 4 bases and J by 6 bases, and 11 bases separated the two germline ends. This CDR3 has 13 amino acids. Germline V CDR1 and CDR2: KGHDR, SFDVKD. The CDR3 bases are TGTGCCACCAGTGACGCCGCCGGGGCTGAAGCTTTCTTT. Translation: CATSDAAGAEAFF.

The rearrangement joins TRBV7-3 to TRBJ2-2; D ambiguous. CDR1 and CDR2 from the germline V gene are SGHTA and FQGTGA. V lost 5 bases and J 7 bases, leaving 14 bases between the germline ends. The length of the CDR3 is 14 residues. In DNA form, the CDR3 reads TGTGCCAGCAGCCCCTCGGTTGGGCGCGGGGAGCTGTTTTTT. This translates into CASSPSVGRGELFF.

This clone was detected only a few times. V usage is TRBV15 and J usage is TRBJ1-1; maybe TRBD1 (6 bases). Germline V gene sequence: CDR1 LNHNV, CDR2 YYDKDF (reference sequence). There are 18 residues in the CDR3. The ends were cut back, 3 bases at V and 0 bases at J, with 20 bases in the middle. CDR3 residues: CATSSPIVGRGLNTEAFF. In DNA form, the CDR3 reads TGTGCCACCAGCAGCCCCATCGTGGGCAGGGGTTTGAACACTGAAGCTTTCTTT.

The CDR3 loop reads CASSVRRGTGLQETQYF. The DNA for the CDR3 is TGTGCCAGCAGCGTTCGGCGCGGGACAGGCCTGCAAGAGACCCAGTACTTC. The chain has TRBV7-9 and TRBJ2-5; 8 bases map to TRBD1. The CDR3 is made up of 17 amino acids. J was trimmed by 2 bases and V by 5 bases; bases with no gene match: 13. Germline V gene sequence: CDR1 SEHNR, CDR2 FQNEAQ (reference sequence).

V gene TRBV6-5 combines with J gene TRBJ2-1, with D uncertain. Germline-derived CDR1 and CDR2 are MNHEY and SVGAGI. CDR3 length equals 15 residues. The germline V and J ends were trimmed by 0 bases and 1 base, with 7 bases remaining between them. The DNA for the CDR3 is TGTGCCAGCAGTTACTCCCAGTGGTCCTACAATGAGCAGTTCTTC. This codes for CASSYSQWSYNEQFF.

The genes are TRBV2 and TRBJ2-1; perhaps TRBD1 as D (6 bases). The CDR3 extends over 14 amino acids. Trimming left V 6 bases short and J 0 bases short, with 9 bases between. Germline V gene lookup returns CDR1 SNHLY and CDR2 FYNNEI. CDR3 residues: CASRPDSSYNEQFF. The CDR3 DNA reads TGTGCCAGCAGACCGGACAGCTCCTACAATGAGCAGTTCTTC.

The CDR3 DNA reads as TGCGCCAGCAGCCAATCGGTGACAGGCGGAATTAGCGGGAGGGGGCAAGAGACCCAGTACTTC. Residues: CASSQSVTGGISGRGQETQYF. This chain connects TRBV4-3 to TRBJ2-5; TRBD2 matches at 11 bases. The CDR3 contains 21 residues. Unmatched junction bases numbered 19, after V lost 2 bases and J lost 2 bases. The germline V gene has CDR1 LGHNA and CDR2 YSLEER.

The chain carries TRBV7-2 and TRBJ2-7, with D hard to call. The CDR3 has 12 amino acids. Trimming cost V 2 bases and J 4 bases, with 6 bases left between them. Per germline, CDR1 SGHTA and CDR2 FQGNSA. Written as DNA, the CDR3 is TGTGCCAGCAGCTTATTCCGGTACGAGCAGTACTTC. Translating it yields CASSLFRYEQYF.